Presented here are 2 T cell receptor beta chains from one specimen sequenced in a study of T cell responses to AZD1222 COVID-19 vaccine (dated by TCRdb to the early 2020s). Receptors were amplified or captured by the immunoSEQ multiplex PCR assay. TCRdb took over this immuneACCESS table, retaining in-frame rearrangements with V and J assigned. Such tables are incomplete; in checked studies, under half of the missing clones stem from an unresolved V gene, and the remainder is unexplained. Here the sample has 250,000 to 300,000 clones; about 94% occur a single time. The top ten hold 0.55% of the sample. This specimen's time point label, per the study, means: about 28 days (+/-7) after the second vaccine dose. Material: peripheral blood, obtained 28 days after the second AZD1222 dose. The receptors stem from an adult who received the AZD1222 COVID-19 vaccine.

The CDR3 region is CSVRQGEETQYF. The CDR3 coding sequence is TGCAGCGTTAGACAGGGGGAAGAGACCCAGTACTTC. The chain is built from TRBV29-1 and TRBJ2-5; the match to TRBD1 covers 9 bases. The CDR3 totals 12 residues. The J segment lost 3 bases and the V segment lost 5 bases, leaving 1 base of the junction unmatched. CDR1 is SQVTM and CDR2 is ANQGSEA in the germline V gene.

This sequence joins TRBV5-1 and TRBJ1-2; 8 bases align to TRBD1. Trimming removed 1 base from V and 5 bases from J; junction bases left unmatched: 4. Germline V CDR1 and CDR2: SGHRS, YFSETQ. CDR3 size: 14 residues. The CDR3 sequence: CASSLSGGQYGYTF. The CDR3 nucleotides are TGCGCCAGCAGCTTGTCAGGGGGCCAGTATGGCTACACCTTC. Combining the CDR3 with reference TRBV5-1 and TRBJ1-2 gives the whole variable domain KAGVTQTPRYLIKTRGQQVTLSCSPISGHRSVSWYQQTPGQGLQFLFEYFSETQRNKGNFPGRFSGRQFSNSRSEMNVSTLELGDSALYLCASSLSGGQYGYTFGSGTRLTVV.